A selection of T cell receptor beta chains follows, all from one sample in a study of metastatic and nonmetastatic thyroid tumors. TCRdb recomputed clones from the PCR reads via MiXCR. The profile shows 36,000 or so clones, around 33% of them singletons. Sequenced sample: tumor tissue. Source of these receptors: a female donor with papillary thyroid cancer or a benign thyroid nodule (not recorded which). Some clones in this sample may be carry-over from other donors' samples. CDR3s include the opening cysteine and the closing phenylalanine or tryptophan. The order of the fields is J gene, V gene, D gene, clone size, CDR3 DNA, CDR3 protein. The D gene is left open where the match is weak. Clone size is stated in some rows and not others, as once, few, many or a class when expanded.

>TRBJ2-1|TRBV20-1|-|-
TGCAGTGCTAGAGGCATTTACAATGAGCAGTTCTTC
CSARGIYNEQFF
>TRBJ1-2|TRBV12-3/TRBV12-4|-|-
TGTGCCAGCAGTTCGGGGTTACGGCGTGGCTACACCTTC
CASSSGLRRGYTF
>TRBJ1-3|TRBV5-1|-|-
TGCGCCAGCAGCTTGGGGTACAGCTCTGGAAACACCATATATTTT
CASSLGYSSGNTIYF
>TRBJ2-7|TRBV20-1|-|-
TGCAGTGCTAGTCTCGGACTCCACTACGAGCAGTACTTC
CSASLGLHYEQYF
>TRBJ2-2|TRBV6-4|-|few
TGTGCCAGCAGTGAAGGGAACACCGGGGAGCTGTTTTTT
CASSEGNTGELFF
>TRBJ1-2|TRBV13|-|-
TGTGCCAGCAGCTTCGGGTGGGCCCGGCGGGACTATGGCTACACCTTC
CASSFGWARRDYGYTF
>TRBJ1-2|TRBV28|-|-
TGTGCCAGCAGAGTAGGTCTCGGGTGGGGCTACACCTTC
CASRVGLGWGYTF
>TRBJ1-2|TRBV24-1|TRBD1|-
TGTGCCACCAGTGACCGTACAGGGGGTTGGTATGGCTACACCTTC
CATSDRTGGWYGYTF
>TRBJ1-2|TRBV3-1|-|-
TGTGCCAGCAGCCAAGAATCCCGGGGTGGCTACACCTTC
CASSQESRGGYTF
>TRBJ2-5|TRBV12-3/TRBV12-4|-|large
TGTGCCAGCAGTTTTGAGGGGCCTCAAGAGACCCAGTACTTC
CASSFEGPQETQYF
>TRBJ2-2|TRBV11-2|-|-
TGTGCCAGCACCCCGCTTGGTGGTAGGCGGCTGTTTTTT
CASTPLGGRRLFF
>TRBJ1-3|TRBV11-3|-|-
TGTGCCAGCAGCTTTTCCTCACAGGGCTCTGGAAACACCATATATTTT
CASSFSSQGSGNTIYF
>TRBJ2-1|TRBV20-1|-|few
TGCAGTGCTAGTGCACCCCCGCTAAATGAGCAGTTCTTC
CSASAPPLNEQFF
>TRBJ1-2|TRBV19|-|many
TGTGCCAGTAGTTTCACTACAAGTGGCTACACCTTC
CASSFTTSGYTF